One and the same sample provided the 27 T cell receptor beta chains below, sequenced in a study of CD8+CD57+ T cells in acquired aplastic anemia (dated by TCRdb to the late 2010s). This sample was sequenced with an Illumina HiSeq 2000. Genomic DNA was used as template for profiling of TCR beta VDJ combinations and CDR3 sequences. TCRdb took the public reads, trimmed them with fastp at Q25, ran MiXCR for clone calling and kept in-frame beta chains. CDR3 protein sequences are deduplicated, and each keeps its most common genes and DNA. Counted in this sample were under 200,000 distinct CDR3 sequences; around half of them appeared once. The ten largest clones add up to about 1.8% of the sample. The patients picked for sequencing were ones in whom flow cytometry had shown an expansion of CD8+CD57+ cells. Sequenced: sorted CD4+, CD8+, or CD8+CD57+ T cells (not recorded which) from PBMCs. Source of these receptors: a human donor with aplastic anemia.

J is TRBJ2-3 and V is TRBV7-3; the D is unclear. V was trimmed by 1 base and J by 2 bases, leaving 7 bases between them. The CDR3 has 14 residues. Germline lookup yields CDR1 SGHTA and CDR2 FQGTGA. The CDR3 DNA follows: TGTGCCAGCAGCTTAAATGGGATCACAGATACGCAGTATTTT. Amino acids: CASSLNGITDTQYF.

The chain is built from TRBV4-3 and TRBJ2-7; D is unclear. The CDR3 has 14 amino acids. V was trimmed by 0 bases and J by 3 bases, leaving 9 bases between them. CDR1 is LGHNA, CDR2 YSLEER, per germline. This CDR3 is CASSQDGGSYEQYF. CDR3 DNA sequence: TGCGCCAGCAGCCAAGATGGCGGCAGCTACGAGCAGTACTTC.

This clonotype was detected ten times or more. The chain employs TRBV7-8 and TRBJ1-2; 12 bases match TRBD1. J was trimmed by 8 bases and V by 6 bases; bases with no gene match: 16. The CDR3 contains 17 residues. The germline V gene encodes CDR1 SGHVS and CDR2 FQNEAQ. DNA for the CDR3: TGTGCCAGCAGTCAGTACCGGGACAGGGGGCGGAGGGACGGCTACACCTTC. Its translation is CASSQYRDRGRRDGYTF.

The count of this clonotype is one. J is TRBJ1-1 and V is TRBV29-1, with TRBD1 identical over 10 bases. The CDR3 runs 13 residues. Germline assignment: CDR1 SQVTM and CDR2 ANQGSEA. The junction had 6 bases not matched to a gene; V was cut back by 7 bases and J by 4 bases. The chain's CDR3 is CSAGTGASTEAFF. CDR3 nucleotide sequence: TGCAGCGCCGGGACAGGGGCGAGCACTGAAGCTTTCTTT.

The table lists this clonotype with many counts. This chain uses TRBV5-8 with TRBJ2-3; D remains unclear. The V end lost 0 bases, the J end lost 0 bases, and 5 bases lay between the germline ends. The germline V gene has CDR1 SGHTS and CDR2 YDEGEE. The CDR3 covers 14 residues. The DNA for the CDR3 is TGTGCCAGCAGCTTGGGGCCTAGCACAGATACGCAGTATTTT. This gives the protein CASSLGPSTDTQYF.

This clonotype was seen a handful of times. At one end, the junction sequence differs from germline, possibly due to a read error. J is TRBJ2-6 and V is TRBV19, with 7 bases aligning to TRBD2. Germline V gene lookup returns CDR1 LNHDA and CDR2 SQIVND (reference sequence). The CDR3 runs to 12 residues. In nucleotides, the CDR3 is TGTGCCAGTAGTAGGGGGGGCAACGTCCTGACTTTC. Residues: CASSRGGNVLTF.

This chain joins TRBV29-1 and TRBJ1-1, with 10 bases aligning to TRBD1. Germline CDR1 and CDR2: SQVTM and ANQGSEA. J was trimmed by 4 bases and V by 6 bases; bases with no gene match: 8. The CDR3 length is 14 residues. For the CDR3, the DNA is TGCAGCGTAGCGACAGGGGGCATGGGCACTGAAGCTTTCTTT. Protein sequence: CSVATGGMGTEAFF.

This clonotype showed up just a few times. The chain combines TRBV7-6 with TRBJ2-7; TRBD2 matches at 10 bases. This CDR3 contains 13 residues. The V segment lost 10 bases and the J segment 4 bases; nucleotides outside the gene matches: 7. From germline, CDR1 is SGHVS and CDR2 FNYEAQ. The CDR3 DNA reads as TGTGCCACCTCGGGACTAGCGAATTACGAGCAGTACTTC. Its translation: CATSGLANYEQYF. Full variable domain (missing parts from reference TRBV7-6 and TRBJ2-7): GAGVSQSPRYKVTKRGQDVALRCDPISGHVSLYWYRQALGQGPEFLTYFNYEAQQDKSGLPNDRFSAERPEGSISTLTIQRTEQRDSAMYRCATSGLANYEQYFGPGTRLTVT.

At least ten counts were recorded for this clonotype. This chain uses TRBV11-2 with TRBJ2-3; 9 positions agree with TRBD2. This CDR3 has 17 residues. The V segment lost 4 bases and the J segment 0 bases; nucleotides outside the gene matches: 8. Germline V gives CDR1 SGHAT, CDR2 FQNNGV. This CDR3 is CASSYLAGATSTDTQYF. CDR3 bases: TGTGCCAGCAGCTATTTAGCGGGGGCCACTAGCACAGATACGCAGTATTTT.

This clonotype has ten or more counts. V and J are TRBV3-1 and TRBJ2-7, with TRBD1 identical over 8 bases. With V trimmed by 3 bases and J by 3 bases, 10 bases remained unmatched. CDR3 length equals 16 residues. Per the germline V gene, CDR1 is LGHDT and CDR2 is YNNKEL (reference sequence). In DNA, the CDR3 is TGTGCCAGCAGCCAGGATCAGGACAGGGTCTACTACGAGCAGTACTTC. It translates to CASSQDQDRVYYEQYF.

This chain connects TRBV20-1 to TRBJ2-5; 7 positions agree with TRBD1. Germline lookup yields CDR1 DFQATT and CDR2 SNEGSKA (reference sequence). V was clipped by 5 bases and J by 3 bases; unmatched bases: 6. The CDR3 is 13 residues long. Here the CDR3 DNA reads TGCAGTGCTGCCAGACAGGGTAAAGAGACCCAGTACTTC. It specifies CSAARQGKETQYF.

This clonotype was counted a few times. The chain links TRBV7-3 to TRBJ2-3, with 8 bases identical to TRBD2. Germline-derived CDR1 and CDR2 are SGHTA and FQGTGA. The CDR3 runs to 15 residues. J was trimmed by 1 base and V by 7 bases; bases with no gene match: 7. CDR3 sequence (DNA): TGTGCCAGCACCTCTACTAGCGGACGCACAGATACGCAGTATTTT. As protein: CASTSTSGRTDTQYF.

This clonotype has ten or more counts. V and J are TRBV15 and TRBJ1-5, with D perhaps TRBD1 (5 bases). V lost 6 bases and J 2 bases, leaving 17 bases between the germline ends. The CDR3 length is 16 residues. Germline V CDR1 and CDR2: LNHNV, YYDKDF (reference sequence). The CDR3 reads CATRGGETAGNQPQHF. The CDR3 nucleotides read TGTGCCACCAGGGGAGGGGAAACAGCTGGCAATCAGCCCCAGCATTTT. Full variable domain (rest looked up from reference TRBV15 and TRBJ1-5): DAMVIQNPRYQVTQFGKPVTLSCSQTLNHNVMYWYQQKSSQAPKLLFHYYDKDFNNEADTPDNFQSRRPNTSFCFLDIRSPGLGDTAMYLCATRGGETAGNQPQHFGDGTRLSIL.

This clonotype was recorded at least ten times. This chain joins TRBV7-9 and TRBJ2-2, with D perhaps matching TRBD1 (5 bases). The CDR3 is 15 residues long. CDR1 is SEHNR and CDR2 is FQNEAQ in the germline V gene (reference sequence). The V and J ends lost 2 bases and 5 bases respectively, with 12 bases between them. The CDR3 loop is CASSLRGQVTGELFF. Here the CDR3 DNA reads TGTGCCAGCAGCTTAAGGGGCCAAGTTACCGGGGAGCTGTTTTTT. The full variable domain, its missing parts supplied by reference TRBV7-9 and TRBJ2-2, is DTGVSQNPRHKITKRGQNVTFRCDPISEHNRLYWYRQTLGQGPEFLTYFQNEAQLEKSRLLSDRFSAERPKGSFSTLEIQRTEQGDSAMYLCASSLRGQVTGELFFGEGSRLTVL.

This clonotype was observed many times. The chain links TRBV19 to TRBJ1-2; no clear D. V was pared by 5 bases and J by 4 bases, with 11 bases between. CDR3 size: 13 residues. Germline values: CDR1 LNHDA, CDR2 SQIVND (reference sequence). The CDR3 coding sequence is TGTGCCAGTAGTTGGGGATTTAGCTATGGCTACACCTTC. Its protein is CASSWGFSYGYTF.

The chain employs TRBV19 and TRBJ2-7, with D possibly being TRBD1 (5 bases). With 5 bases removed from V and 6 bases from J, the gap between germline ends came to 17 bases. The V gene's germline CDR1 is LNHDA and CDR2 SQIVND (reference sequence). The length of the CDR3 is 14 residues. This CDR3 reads CASSPGHPPREQYF. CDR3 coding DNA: TGTGCCAGTAGTCCCGGACACCCTCCCCGCGAGCAGTACTTC.

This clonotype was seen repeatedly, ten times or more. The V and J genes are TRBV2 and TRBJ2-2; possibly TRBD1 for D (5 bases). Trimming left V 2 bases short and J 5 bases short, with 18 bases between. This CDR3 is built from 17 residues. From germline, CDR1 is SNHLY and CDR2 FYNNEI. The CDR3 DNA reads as TGTGCCAGCAGTGAATCCCCCCCAGGGATGAAGACCGGGGAGCTGTTTTTT. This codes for CASSESPPGMKTGELFF. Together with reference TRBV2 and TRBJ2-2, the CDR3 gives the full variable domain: EPEVTQTPSHQVTQMGQEVILRCVPISNHLYFYWYRQILGQKVEFLVSFYNNEISEKSEIFDDQFSVERPDGSNFTLKIRSTKLEDSAMYFCASSESPPGMKTGELFFGEGSRLTVL.

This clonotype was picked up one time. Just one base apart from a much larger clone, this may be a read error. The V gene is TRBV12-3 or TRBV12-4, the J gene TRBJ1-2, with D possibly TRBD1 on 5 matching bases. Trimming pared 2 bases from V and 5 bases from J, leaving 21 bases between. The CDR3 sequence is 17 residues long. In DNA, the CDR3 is TGTGCCAGCAGTTTATTAGGCGCGACAGAGGGTTTTTATGGCTACACCTTC. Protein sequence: CASSLLGATEGFYGYTF.

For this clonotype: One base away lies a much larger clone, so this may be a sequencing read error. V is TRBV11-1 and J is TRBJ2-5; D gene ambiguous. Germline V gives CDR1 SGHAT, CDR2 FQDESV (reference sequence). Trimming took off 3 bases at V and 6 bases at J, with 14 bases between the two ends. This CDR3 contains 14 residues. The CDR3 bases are TGTGCCAGCAGCTTTCCTTATGTAAGCCAGACCCAGTACTTC. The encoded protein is CASSFPYVSQTQYF. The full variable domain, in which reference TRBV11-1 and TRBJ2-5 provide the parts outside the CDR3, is EAEVAQSPRYKITEKSQAVAFWCDPISGHATLYWYRQILGQGPELLVQFQDESVVDDSQLPKDRFSAERLKGVDSTLKIQPAELGDSAMYLCASSFPYVSQTQYFGPGTRLLVL.

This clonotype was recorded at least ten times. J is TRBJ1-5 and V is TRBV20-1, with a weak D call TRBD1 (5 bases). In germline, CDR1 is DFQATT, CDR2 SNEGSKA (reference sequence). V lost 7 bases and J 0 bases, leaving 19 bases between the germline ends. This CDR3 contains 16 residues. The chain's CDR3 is CSGLRSGPYSNQPQHF. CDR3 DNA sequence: TGCAGTGGACTCAGATCAGGGCCATATAGCAATCAGCCCCAGCATTTT.

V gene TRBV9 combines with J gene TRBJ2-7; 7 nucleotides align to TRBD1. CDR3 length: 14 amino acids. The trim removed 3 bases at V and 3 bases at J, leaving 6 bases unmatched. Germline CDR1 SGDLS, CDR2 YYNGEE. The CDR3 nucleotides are TGTGCCAGCAGCGGCCGGGACAGTCTCTACGAGCAGTACTTC. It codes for CASSGRDSLYEQYF. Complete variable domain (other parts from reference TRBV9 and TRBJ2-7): DSGVTQTPKHLITATGQRVTLRCSPRSGDLSVYWYQQSLDQGLQFLIQYYNGEERAKGNILERFSAQQFPDLHSELNLSSLELGDSALYFCASSGRDSLYEQYFGPGTRLTVT.

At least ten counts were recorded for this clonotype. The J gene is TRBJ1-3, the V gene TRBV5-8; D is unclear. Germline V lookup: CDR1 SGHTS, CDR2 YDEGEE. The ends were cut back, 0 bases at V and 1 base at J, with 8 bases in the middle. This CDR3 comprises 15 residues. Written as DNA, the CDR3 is TGTGCCAGCAGCTTGGTAGAGAGATCTGGAAACACCATATATTTT. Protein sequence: CASSLVERSGNTIYF.

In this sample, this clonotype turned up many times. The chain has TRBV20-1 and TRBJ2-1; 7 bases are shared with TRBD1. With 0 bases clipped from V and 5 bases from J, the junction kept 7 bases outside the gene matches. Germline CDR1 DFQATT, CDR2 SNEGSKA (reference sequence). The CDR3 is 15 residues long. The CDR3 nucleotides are TGCAGTGCTAGAGATCCCCGGGACAGCAACAATGAGCAGTTCTTC. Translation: CSARDPRDSNNEQFF.

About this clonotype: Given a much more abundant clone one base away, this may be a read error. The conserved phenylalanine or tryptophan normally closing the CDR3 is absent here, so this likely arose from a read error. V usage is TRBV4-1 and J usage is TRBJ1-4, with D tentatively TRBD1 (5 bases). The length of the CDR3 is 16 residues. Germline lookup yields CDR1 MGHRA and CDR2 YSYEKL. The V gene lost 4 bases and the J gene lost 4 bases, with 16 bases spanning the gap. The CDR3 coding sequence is TGCGCCAGCAGCCCGCAACCCGGGACGGTTAATGAAAAACTGTTTTCT. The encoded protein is CASSPQPGTVNEKLFS.

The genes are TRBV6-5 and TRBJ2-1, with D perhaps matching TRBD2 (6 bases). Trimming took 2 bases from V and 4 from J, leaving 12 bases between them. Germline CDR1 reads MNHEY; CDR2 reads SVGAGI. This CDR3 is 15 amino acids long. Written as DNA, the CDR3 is TGTGCCAGCAGTTACATGGGGAGGACTTACAATGAGCAGTTCTTC. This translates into CASSYMGRTYNEQFF.

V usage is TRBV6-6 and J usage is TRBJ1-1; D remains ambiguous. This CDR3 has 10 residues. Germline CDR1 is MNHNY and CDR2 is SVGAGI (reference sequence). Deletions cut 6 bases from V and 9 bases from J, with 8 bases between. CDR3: CASSWGKAFF. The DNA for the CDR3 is TGTGCCAGCAGCTGGGGAAAAGCTTTCTTT.

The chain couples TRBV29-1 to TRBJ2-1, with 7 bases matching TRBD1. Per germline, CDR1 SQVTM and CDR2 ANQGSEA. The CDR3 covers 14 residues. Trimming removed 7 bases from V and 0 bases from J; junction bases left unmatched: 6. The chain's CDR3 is CSALGQNSYNEQFF. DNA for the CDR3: TGCAGCGCCCTGGGACAGAACTCCTACAATGAGCAGTTCTTC.